These 24 T cell receptor beta chains share one sample of origin, sequenced in a study of OX40 agonist ivuxolimab in advanced cancers. Assay: immunoSEQ multiplex PCR; the TCRdb copy retains only in-frame clones and omits some. The table lists around 74,000 clones, less than 90% of them singletons. The sequencing used CD4+ or CD8+ T cells sorted from blood, collected in a trial of the OX40 agonist ivuxolimab. These receptors were collected from an adult with an advanced solid tumor such as melanoma, head and neck, liver or kidney cancer.

The gene calls are TRBV19 and TRBJ1-2, with 7 bases lining up with TRBD1. The CDR3 consists of 17 residues. The germline V gene encodes CDR1 LNHDA and CDR2 SQIVND (reference sequence). V dropped 5 bases and J dropped 0; count of bases not matched to a gene: 12. The CDR3: CASSFSSRDSTNYGYTF. DNA for the CDR3: TGTGCCAGTAGTTTCTCCTCCCGGGACAGCACTAACTATGGCTACACCTTC.

J is TRBJ1-2 and V is TRBV19, with 12 bases fitting TRBD1. Germline-derived CDR1 and CDR2 are LNHDA and SQIVND (reference sequence). The J segment lost 4 bases and the V segment lost 7 bases, leaving 10 bases of the junction unmatched. The CDR3 extends over 16 amino acids. The DNA for the CDR3 is TGTGCCAGTAAGGTGTCCGGGACAGGGGGCCTCTATGGCTACACCTTC. Translated: CASKVSGTGGLYGYTF.

The chain carries TRBV7-9 and TRBJ1-5; no reliable D call. CDR3 length: 15 amino acids. The V end lost 5 bases, the J end lost 6 bases, and 17 bases lay between the germline ends. Germline V CDR1 and CDR2: SEHNR, FQNEAQ (reference sequence). CDR3 in DNA: TGTGCCAGCAGCCCCGGGCGGGGAAGTGGTCAGCCCCAGCATTTT. As protein: CASSPGRGSGQPQHF.

There are a few counts of this clone. The chain uses TRBV11-2 and TRBJ2-3; D tentatively reads TRBD1 or TRBD2 (6 bases each). CDR3 length equals 17 residues. The V gene lost 5 bases and the J gene lost 1 base, with 19 bases spanning the gap. Germline CDR1 reads SGHAT; CDR2 reads FQNNGV. The CDR3 sequence is CASSLGGGLGRTDTQYF. DNA for the CDR3: TGTGCCAGCAGCCTTGGAGGGGGTCTTGGACGCACAGATACGCAGTATTTT.

The J gene is TRBJ2-3, the V gene TRBV5-1; perhaps TRBD2 as D (6 bases). V gave up 0 bases and J gave up 2 bases, with 10 bases separating them. From germline, CDR1 is SGHRS and CDR2 YFSETQ. The CDR3 spans 15 residues. CDR3 loop: CASSLAGGITDTQYF. The DNA for the CDR3 is TGCGCCAGCAGCTTGGCCGGGGGAATCACAGATACGCAGTATTTT.

The V call is TRBV29-1, the J call TRBJ2-7; perhaps TRBD1 as D (5 bases). Germline CDR1 and CDR2: SQVTM and ANQGSEA. CDR3 size: 13 residues. V gave up 3 bases and J gave up 1 base, with 10 bases separating them. The CDR3: CSVDTQGSYEQYF. CDR3 in DNA: TGCAGCGTTGATACTCAGGGTTCCTACGAGCAGTACTTC.

V usage is TRBV5-4 and J usage is TRBJ2-3, with D possibly being TRBD1 (6 bases). The CDR3 is 14 residues long. Germline CDR1 is SGHNT and CDR2 is YYREEE (reference sequence). Trimming took off 9 bases at V and 0 bases at J, with 14 bases between the two ends. CDR3 coding DNA: TGTGCCACTCGGTTGGGGGCAAGCACAGATACGCAGTATTTT. Amino acid sequence: CATRLGASTDTQYF.

The CDR3 sequence: CASVDTDNTEAFF. In nucleotides, the CDR3 is TGTGCCAGCGTAGACACGGACAACACTGAAGCTTTCTTT. The V call is TRBV27, the J call TRBJ1-1; D remains unclear. The CDR3 loop spans 13 amino acids. The germline CDR1 and CDR2 sequences are MNHEY and SMNVEV (reference sequence). V was clipped by 8 bases and J by 2 bases, with 12 bases between them.

This chain joins TRBV7-2 and TRBJ1-5; no clear D gene. The germline V gene has CDR1 SGHTA and CDR2 FQGNSA. The V end was cut by 3 bases, the J end by 0 bases, with 9 bases between. CDR3 length: 15 amino acids. This CDR3 is CASSFAGNSNQPQHF. The CDR3 DNA follows: TGTGCCAGCAGCTTTGCAGGTAATAGCAATCAGCCCCAGCATTTT.

V is TRBV4-2 and J is TRBJ1-6, with 10 bases identical to TRBD1. The CDR3 runs 16 residues. Looked up from germline, CDR1 is LGHNA and CDR2 is YNFKEQ. Losses at the gene ends were 7 bases for V and 9 bases for J; bases not matched to a gene: 12. In nucleotides, the CDR3 is TGTGCCAGCACCGAATCCTGGACAGGGGGGCGTTCACCCCTCCACTTT. Translated, it gives CASTESWTGGRSPLHF.

This chain connects TRBV6-6 to TRBJ1-2; D remains ambiguous. Germline V lookup: CDR1 MNHNY, CDR2 SVGAGI (reference sequence). CDR3 length: 14 residues. V dropped 0 bases and J dropped 8 bases, with 13 bases sitting between them. The CDR3 coding sequence is TGTGCCAGCAGTTACTCGCTAGGACCTGAGGGCTACACCTTC. As protein: CASSYSLGPEGYTF.

The chain carries TRBV5-1 and TRBJ2-2; tentative D call: TRBD1 (5 bases). The CDR3 has 14 residues. V was clipped by 4 bases and J by 1 base, with 8 bases between them. Germline V gene lookup returns CDR1 SGHRS and CDR2 YFSETQ. DNA of the CDR3: TGCGCCAGCAGCCGTGGACAGAACACCGGGGAGCTGTTTTTT. Its protein is CASSRGQNTGELFF.

Of note for this clone: One junction end disagrees with the germline gene, perhaps due to a read error. The rearrangement links TRBV7-7 to TRBJ2-5; TRBD1 matches at 11 bases. Per the germline V gene, CDR1 is SSHAT and CDR2 is FNYEAQ (reference sequence). There are 15 residues in the CDR3. The CDR3 DNA reads as TGTGCTAGCAGCCCAGGACAGGGGGCTTGGGAGACCCAGTACTTC. Protein: CASSPGQGAWETQYF.

The V call is TRBV2, the J call TRBJ2-6; D may correspond to TRBD1 or TRBD2 (7 bases each). Germline loops: CDR1 SNHLY, CDR2 FYNNEI. V lost 6 bases and J 1 base, leaving 10 bases between the germline ends. The CDR3 consists of 15 residues. The CDR3 DNA sequence: TGTGCCAGCAGAGCGGGACAGTCTGGGGCCAACGTCCTGACTTTC. Translating it yields CASRAGQSGANVLTF.

The chain is built from TRBV5-1 and TRBJ2-7; D assignment may be TRBD1 or TRBD2 (5 bases each). V was trimmed by 0 bases and J by 6 bases, leaving 16 bases between them. Germline V lookup: CDR1 SGHRS, CDR2 YFSETQ. The CDR3 runs to 15 residues. The CDR3 loop is CASSLGVRPGSEQYF. Here the CDR3 DNA reads TGCGCCAGCAGCTTGGGGGTCCGGCCAGGGAGCGAGCAGTACTTC.

The chain recombines TRBV18 with TRBJ2-5; the D gene is possibly TRBD2 (6 bases). The V gene's germline CDR1 is KGHSH and CDR2 LQKENI. The V and J ends lost 1 base and 7 bases respectively, with 16 bases between them. CDR3 length equals 15 residues. CDR3 sequence reads: CASSPQATPGGTQYF. Here the CDR3 DNA reads TGTGCCAGCTCACCACAGGCTACACCCGGGGGGACCCAGTACTTC.

The chain joins TRBV19 to TRBJ1-2; D is uncertain. Looked up from germline, CDR1 is LNHDA and CDR2 is SQIVND (reference sequence). Deletions cut 10 bases from V and 3 bases from J, with 18 bases between. CDR3 length: 14 residues. CDR3 sequence (DNA): TGTGCCACCTTTAGTGGCAGGCGGTACTATGGCTACACCTTC. This gives the protein CATFSGRRYYGYTF.

V gene TRBV2 combines with J gene TRBJ2-2, with 15 positions matching TRBD2. The CDR3 is 15 amino acids. The V gene end was trimmed by 6 bases and the J gene end by 8 bases; junction bases not matched to a gene: 4. The germline CDR1 and CDR2 sequences are SNHLY and FYNNEI. The CDR3 DNA reads TGTGCCAGCAGAGGACTAGCGGGGGGGCTGGGGGAGCTGTTTTTT. This gives the protein CASRGLAGGLGELFF.

As DNA, the CDR3 is TGTGCCAGCAGCCCGGGACAGGGGGCGGCAGATACGCAGTATTTT. Its translation: CASSPGQGAADTQYF. V and J are TRBV5-4 and TRBJ2-3; 12 positions agree with TRBD1. The V gene's germline CDR1 is SGHNT and CDR2 YYREEE (reference sequence). V lost 4 bases and J lost 4; bases outside the gene matches: 4. CDR3 length: 15 residues.

The rearrangement links TRBV5-1 to TRBJ1-3; TRBD1 might be the D (5 bases). Per the germline V gene, CDR1 is SGHRS and CDR2 is YFSETQ. The CDR3 length is 14 residues. The V and J ends lost 4 bases and 0 bases respectively, with 8 bases between them. The CDR3 DNA reads as TGCGCCAGCAGCCCACAGGTCTCTGGAAACACCATATATTTT. Protein: CASSPQVSGNTIYF.

The V and J genes are TRBV7-3 and TRBJ2-2, with D perhaps matching TRBD1 or TRBD2 (5 bases each). Germline V gives CDR1 SGHTA, CDR2 FQGTGA. V was clipped by 5 bases and J by 4 bases, with 20 bases between them. The CDR3 is 17 residues long. CDR3 loop: CASSPTSGLGSTGELFF. Written as DNA, the CDR3 is TGTGCCAGCAGCCCAACCTCGGGGCTGGGGTCCACCGGGGAGCTGTTTTTT.

The chain employs TRBV7-2 and TRBJ2-3, with D possibly matching TRBD2 (7 bases). The CDR3 spans 17 residues. The V gene lost 0 bases and the J gene lost 7 bases, with 20 bases spanning the gap. Germline lookup yields CDR1 SGHTA and CDR2 FQGNSA. The CDR3 DNA reads as TGTGCCAGCAGCTTAGCGGCGGGGAGGGGGGCTATTTATACGCAGTATTTT. Translated, it gives CASSLAAGRGAIYTQYF.

This sequence joins TRBV19 and TRBJ2-2; TRBD1 might be the D (6 bases). Germline CDR1 LNHDA, CDR2 SQIVND (reference sequence). The CDR3 contains 16 residues. The V and J ends lost 5 bases and 6 bases respectively, with 19 bases between them. The CDR3 DNA follows: TGTGCCAGTAGTCTAACAGGGATCAACAGGGCCGGGGAGCTGTTTTTT. Encoded protein: CASSLTGINRAGELFF.

This chain uses TRBV7-9 with TRBJ1-2; no definite D call. V lost 4 bases and J 4 bases, leaving 10 bases between the germline ends. In germline, CDR1 is SEHNR, CDR2 FQNEAQ (reference sequence). The CDR3 sequence is 13 residues long. The chain's CDR3 is CASSSEQTYGYTF. CDR3 coding DNA: TGTGCCAGCAGCTCAGAGCAGACCTATGGCTACACCTTC.